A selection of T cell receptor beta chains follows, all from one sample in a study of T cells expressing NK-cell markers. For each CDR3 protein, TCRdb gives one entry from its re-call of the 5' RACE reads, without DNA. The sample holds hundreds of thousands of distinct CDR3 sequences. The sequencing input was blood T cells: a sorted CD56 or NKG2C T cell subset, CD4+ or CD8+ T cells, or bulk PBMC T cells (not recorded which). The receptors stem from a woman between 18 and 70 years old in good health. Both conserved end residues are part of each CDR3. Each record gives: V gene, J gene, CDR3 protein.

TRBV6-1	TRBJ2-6	CATRPGTNSGANVLTF
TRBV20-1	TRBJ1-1	CSAGRGRYEAFF
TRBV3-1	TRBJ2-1	CASSQDYRGRGDNEQFF
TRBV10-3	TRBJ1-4	CAISESTPGKLFF
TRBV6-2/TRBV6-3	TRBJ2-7	CASTKTGDYEQYF
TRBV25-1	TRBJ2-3	CASSELARGWAGVTDTQYF
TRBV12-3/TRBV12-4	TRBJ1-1	CASSLAGATEAFF
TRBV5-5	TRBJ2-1	CASSLFAGGSYNEQFF
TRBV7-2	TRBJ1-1	CASSPFPEGNTEAFF
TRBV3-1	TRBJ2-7	CASSQRSGKGEQYF
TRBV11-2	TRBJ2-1	CASSSGLAGNEQFF
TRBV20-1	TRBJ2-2	CSARDPGGRTGELFF
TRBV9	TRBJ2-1	CASSASPGTPNEQFF
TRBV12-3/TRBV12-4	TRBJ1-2	CASSFPGTGFRGYTF
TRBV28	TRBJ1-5	CASSLVTNQPQHF
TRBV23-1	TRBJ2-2	CASRQPTGELFF
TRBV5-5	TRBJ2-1	CASSLEGPAYNVQFF
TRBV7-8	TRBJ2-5	CASSLLDLETQYF
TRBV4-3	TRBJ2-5	CASSRDYQETQYF
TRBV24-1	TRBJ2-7	CATSGIDRSGAYEQYF
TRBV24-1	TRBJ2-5	CATSERTSAQETQYF
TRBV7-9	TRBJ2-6	CASSSQGTGANVLTF
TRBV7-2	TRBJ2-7	CASSSYLGKGGEQYF
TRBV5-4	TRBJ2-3	CASSPGTADTQYF
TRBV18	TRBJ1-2	CASSATGATGGYTF
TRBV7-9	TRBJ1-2	CASSLASRGYTF
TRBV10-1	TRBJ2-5	CASSDPARGGETQYF
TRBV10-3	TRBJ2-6	CATHQATGANVLTF
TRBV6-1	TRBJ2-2	CASSQLAGVHTGELFF
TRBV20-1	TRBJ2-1	CSARDLLASAPNEQFF
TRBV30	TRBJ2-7	CAWSPTRYEQYF
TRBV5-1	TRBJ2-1	CASSPGGQGRNNEQFF
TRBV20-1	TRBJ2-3	CSARDLGTSDTQYF
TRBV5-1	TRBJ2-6	CASSLGGYGANVLTF
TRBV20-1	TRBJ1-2	CSAGRENYGYTF
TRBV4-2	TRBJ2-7	CASSQVLASGIFEQYF
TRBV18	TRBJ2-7	CASSPSVGEFSEQYF
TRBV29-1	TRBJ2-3	CSARGGRTDTQYF
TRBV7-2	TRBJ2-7	CASSYPGLAGSYEQYF
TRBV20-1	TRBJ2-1	CSARDHSGSPPFF
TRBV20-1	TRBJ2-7	CSAGQLTAYEQYF
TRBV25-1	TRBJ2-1	CASSGRMRTHYNEQFF
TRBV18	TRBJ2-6	CASSPFGTVLSGANVLTF
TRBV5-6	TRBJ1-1	CASSPGGGRWNTEAFF
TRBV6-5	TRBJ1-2	CASSYSKEGNYGYTF
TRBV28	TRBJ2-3	CASSLVIGPPPSTDTQYF